This T cell receptor (beta chain) originates from a study of T cell responses to AZD1222 COVID-19 vaccine. Libraries were prepared by immunoSEQ multiplex PCR; TCRdb keeps only in-frame clonotypes and omits some of them. The data hold some 200,000 clones, with approximately 91% observed a single time. Study results and limitations: Donors were largely white British and mainly female; clonal diversity was possibly underestimated. Only after the peak T cell response were repertoires sampled. Dominant at 160-218 and 743-854, vaccine-associated CD4 TCRs also spanned spike. Just a handful of AZD1222 recipients were seropositive at baseline.

Comment on this clone: The antigen is not known.

The source of this sequence is an adult in good health. The material sequenced was peripheral blood, taken on day 0 of AZD1222 vaccination.

The CDR3, as DNA: TGTGCCGTTACCGTCCAGGGAGACTATGGCTACACCTTC. Protein: CAVTVQGDYGYTF. This chain joins TRBV19 and TRBJ1-2, with D perhaps TRBD1 (5 bases). V was clipped by 11 bases and J by 3 bases, with 16 bases between them. The germline V gene encodes CDR1 LNHDA and CDR2 SQIVND (reference sequence). This CDR3 is built from 13 residues.